This TCR beta chain was identified in a study of OX40 agonist ivuxolimab in advanced cancers. About the study as a whole: The costimulatory receptor OX40 (CD134) was targeted by ivuxolimab, a fully human IgG2 agonistic monoclonal antibody. The paper reports the monotherapy dose-escalation portion (N of about 47 patients) of the phase I ivuxolimab trial. Of the approximately 54 patients in dose escalation, about 20 had hepatocellular carcinoma, around 15 had melanoma, 9 had renal cell carcinoma and 9 had head and neck cancer. The point of sequencing TCRbeta in the periphery was to test whether ivuxolimab changed TCR sequence diversity and drove clonal T-cell expansion. A male proportion of 82.7% and a mean age of approximately 58 years, ranging from 23 to 79, were recorded for the dose-escalation cohort. Partial responses occurred in three dose-escalation patients: two with cutaneous melanoma and one with hepatocellular carcinoma. Prior anti-PD-1, anti-PD-L1 or anti-CTLA-4 therapy was permitted, and checkpoint inhibitors had been received by about 37% of dose-escalation patients. Intravenous ivuxolimab was administered to patients every 2 weeks at six dose levels: 0.01, 0.1, 0.3, 1.5, 3 and 10 mg/kg. Overall study results and their limits: Low levels of normalized T-cell clonal expansion were also seen in some nonresponding patients. At doses from 0.1 to 3.0 mg/kg, clonal expansion was seen in both CD4+ and CD8+ blood T cells between baseline and week 6. In the 0.1-3.0 mg/kg groups, partial responders had among the lowest normalized peripheral clonal expansion, particularly in CD8+ T cells. The antigen specificity of the peripheral T cells that underwent clonal expansion was not determined. After ivuxolimab, more expanded clones were found on average in CD8+ T cells than in CD4+ T cells.

In the case of this clone: What antigen it recognizes has not been identified. The record has no base qualities; no much larger clone is one base away.

The CDR3 runs 15 amino acids, cysteine and phenylalanine included. CDR3 DNA is the only sequence kept; it has 45 bases, read in frame from the first base. Reading the germline V gene gives CDR1 ENHRY and CDR2 SYGVKD. A distance of 16 bases separates the germline ends of V and J, which lose 10 bases and 0 bases respectively. To sequence the TCRbeta CDR3 region, genomic DNA was isolated from the sorted cells. TCRbeta CDR3 regions were sequenced using the immunoSEQ Assay. Entries here come from immuneACCESS through TCRdb and include only in-frame sequences with V and J called. Some clones fail to appear in such tables; in the studies checked, an unresolved V gene covers under half of the shortfall, and the cause of the remainder is unknown. Present in this sample are 75,000 to 100,000 clones, about 91% of which were seen just once. The ten largest make up around 0.3% of the sample. Patients with autoimmune disease history or receiving systemic immunosuppression were excluded from the trial. Peripheral blood for TCR sequencing was collected from all dose cohorts at baseline, on cycle 4 day 1, and on cycle 7 day 1. The samples were drawn from a first-in-human, open-label, multicenter phase I dose-escalation trial of ivuxolimab. Adults with locally advanced or metastatic head and neck squamous cell, hepatocellular, melanoma or renal cell carcinoma were enrolled in the trial. Before TCR sequencing, CD4+ and CD8+ T cells were separately sorted from peripheral blood.

The receptor chain draws on TRBV10-3 and TRBJ2-4; the D gene is not confidently resolved. The starting material was CD4+ or CD8+ T cells sorted from blood, obtained in a trial of the OX40 agonist ivuxolimab. The sequence was obtained from an adult with an advanced solid tumor such as melanoma, head and neck, liver or kidney cancer. The CDR3 loop reads CATSEILLAKNIQYF. In nucleotides, the sequence is TGTGCCACCAGCGAGATCCTTTTAGCCAAAAACATTCAGTACTTC.